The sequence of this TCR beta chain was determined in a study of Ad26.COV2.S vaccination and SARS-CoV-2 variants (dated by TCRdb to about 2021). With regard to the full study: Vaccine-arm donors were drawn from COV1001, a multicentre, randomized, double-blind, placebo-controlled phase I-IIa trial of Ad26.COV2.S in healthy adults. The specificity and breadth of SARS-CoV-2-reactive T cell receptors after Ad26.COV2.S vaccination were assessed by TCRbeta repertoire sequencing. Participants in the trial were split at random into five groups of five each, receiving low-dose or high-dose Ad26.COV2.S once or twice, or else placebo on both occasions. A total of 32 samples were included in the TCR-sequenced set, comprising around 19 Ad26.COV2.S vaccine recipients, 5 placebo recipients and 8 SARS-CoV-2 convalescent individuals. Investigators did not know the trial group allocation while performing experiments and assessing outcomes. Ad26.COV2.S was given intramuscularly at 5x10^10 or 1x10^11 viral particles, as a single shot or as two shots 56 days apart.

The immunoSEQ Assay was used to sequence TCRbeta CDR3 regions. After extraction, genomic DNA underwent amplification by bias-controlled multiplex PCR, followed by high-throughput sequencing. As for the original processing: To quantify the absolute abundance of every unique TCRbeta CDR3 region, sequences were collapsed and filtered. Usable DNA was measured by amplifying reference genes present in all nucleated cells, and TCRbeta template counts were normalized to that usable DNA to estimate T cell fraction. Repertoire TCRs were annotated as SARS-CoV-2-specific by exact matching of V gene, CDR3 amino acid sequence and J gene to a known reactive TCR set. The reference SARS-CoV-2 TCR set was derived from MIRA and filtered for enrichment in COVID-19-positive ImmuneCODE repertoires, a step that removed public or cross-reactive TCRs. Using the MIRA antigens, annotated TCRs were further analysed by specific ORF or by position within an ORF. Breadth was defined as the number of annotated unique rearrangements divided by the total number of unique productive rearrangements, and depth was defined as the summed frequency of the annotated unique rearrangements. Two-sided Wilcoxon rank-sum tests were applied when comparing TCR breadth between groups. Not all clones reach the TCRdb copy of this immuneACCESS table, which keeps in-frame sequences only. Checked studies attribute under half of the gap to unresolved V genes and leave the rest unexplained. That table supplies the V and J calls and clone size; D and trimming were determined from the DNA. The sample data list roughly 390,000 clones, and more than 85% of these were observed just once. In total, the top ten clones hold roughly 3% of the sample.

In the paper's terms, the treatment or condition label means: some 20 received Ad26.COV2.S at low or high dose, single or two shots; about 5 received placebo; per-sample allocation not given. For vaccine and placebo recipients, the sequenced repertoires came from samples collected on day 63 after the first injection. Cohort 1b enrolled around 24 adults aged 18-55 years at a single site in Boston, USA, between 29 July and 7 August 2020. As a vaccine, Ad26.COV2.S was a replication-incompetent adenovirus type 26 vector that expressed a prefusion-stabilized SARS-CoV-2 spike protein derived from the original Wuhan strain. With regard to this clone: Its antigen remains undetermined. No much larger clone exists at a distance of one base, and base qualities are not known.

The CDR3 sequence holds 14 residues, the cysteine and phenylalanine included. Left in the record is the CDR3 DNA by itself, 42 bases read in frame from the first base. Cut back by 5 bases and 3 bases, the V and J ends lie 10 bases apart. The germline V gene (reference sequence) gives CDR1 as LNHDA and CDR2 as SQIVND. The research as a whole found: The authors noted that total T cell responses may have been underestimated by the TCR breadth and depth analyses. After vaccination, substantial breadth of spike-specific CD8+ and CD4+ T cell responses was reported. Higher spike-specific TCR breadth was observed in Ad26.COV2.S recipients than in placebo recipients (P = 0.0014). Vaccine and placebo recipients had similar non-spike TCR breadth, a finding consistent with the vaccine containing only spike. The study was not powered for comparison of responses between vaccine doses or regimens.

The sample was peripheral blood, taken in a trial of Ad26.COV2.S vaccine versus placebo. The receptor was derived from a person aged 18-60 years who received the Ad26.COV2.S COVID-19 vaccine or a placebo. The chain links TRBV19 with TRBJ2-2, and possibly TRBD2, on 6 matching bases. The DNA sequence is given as TGTGCCAGTAGTCCCGGGACTTACACCGGGGAGCTGTTTTTT. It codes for CASSPGTYTGELFF. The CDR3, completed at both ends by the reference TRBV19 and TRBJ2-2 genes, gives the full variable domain DGGITQSPKYLFRKEGQNVTLSCEQNLNHDAMYWYRQDPGQGLRLIYYSQIVNDFQKGDIAEGYSVSREKKESFPLTVTSAQKNPTAFYLCASSPGTYTGELFFGEGSRLTVL.